Given below is one T cell receptor (beta chain) in context. This record belongs to a study of blood T cell repertoires in COVID-19. Study-level background: Samples of COVID-19 (acute and convalescent) were obtained from the United States, Italy and Spain. The analysed material was cDNA or gDNA that came from T cells, B-cell-depleted T cells, or PBMCs.

Per the germline V gene, CDR1 is LNHDA and CDR2 is SQIVND (reference sequence). The CDR3 consists of 16 residues. The V end lost 3 bases, the J end lost 6 bases, and 19 bases lay between the germline ends. As originally analysed: Reference gene primer amplification in the assay estimated nucleated cell counts. Measured with immunoSEQ multiplex PCR; TCRdb has only the in-frame clones, and not every one. V, J and clone size were drawn from that table, and D and trimming were deduced from the DNA. The repertoire holds over 50,000 clones, 81% seen once, with 15% to 18% in the top ten. Sequencing used peripheral blood. V gene TRBV19 combines with J gene TRBJ2-3; D gene unclear. The source is a man of 80 years or more with acute or convalescent COVID-19. The CDR3 DNA follows: TGTGCCAGTAGTATGCTCGCGGCCCCGATCGTGGATACGCAGTATTTT. It codes for CASSMLAAPIVDTQYF.